This entry is about one TCR beta chain. Its antigen is not identified. The sample comes from a study of shared clonotypes between healthy human individuals. Study-wide findings and caveats: Non-shared clonotypes showed lower generation probabilities than clonotypes common to all four donors.

Researchers ran the assay at a deep level. Clones were read by immunoSEQ multiplex PCR, and TCRdb kept only the in-frame ones, dropping some. The sample carries approximately 2.5 million clones, around nine tenths recorded once. Trimming stripped 1 base from V and 1 base from J, with 2 bases between. CDR3 size: 13 residues. Germline values: CDR1 SGHAT, CDR2 FQNNGV. A CD45RA-negative memory subset and a CD45RA+ naive subset were separated from the CD4+ cells. This sequence was found in a man between 18 and 35 years old in good health. The chain couples TRBV11-2 to TRBJ1-3, with unresolved D. Sequences were obtained from naive CD4+ T cells sorted from blood. Subset of the sample: CD45RA+ positively selected. The CDR3 loop reads CASSLVSGNTIYF. The CDR3 nucleotides are TGTGCCAGCAGCTTAGTATCTGGAAACACCATATATTTT.